The 29 T cell receptor beta chains reported below all come from one sample, sequenced in a study of T cell responses to AZD1222 COVID-19 vaccine. Sequenced by immunoSEQ multiplex PCR; TCRdb stores in-frame clones only, minus some. Altogether 200,000 to 250,000 clones are present, around 94% being singletons, with the ten largest covering 1.7%. Sequencing used peripheral blood, obtained 28 days after the second dose of the MenACWY control vaccine. The receptors were sampled from an adult who received the MenACWY meningococcal vaccine as a control.

The chain has TRBV24-1 and TRBJ2-7; D gene ambiguous. The CDR3 runs 16 residues. CDR1 and CDR2 (germline): KGHDR, SFDVKD. V lost 4 bases and J 5 bases, leaving 20 bases between the germline ends. Written as DNA, the CDR3 is TGTGCCACCAGTGACCCCGGTTCGGCGCAGTCGCACGAGCAGTACTTC. As protein: CATSDPGSAQSHEQYF.

J is TRBJ2-3 and V is TRBV11-2; 9 nucleotides agree with TRBD1. V lost 0 bases to trimming and J lost 4 bases; unmatched junction nucleotides: 11. CDR3 size: 18 residues. Germline-derived CDR1 and CDR2 are SGHAT and FQNNGV. DNA of the CDR3: TGTGCCAGCAGCTTAGATCTTGGTAGACAGGGGGGGGCAGATACGCAGTATTTT. It codes for CASSLDLGRQGGADTQYF.

This rearrangement joins TRBV27 to TRBJ2-1, with D perhaps TRBD2 (5 bases). The CDR3 totals 12 residues. The V end was cut by 6 bases, the J end by 13 bases, with 16 bases between. Germline V lookup: CDR1 MNHEY, CDR2 SMNVEV (reference sequence). CDR3 sequence reads: CASSYSRGEQFF. The CDR3 region has the DNA TGTGCCAGCAGCTATTCTCGGGGAGAACAGTTCTTC.

The chain carries TRBV28 and TRBJ2-7; D call uncertain. This CDR3 comprises 15 residues. The germline gives CDR1 MDHEN, CDR2 SYDVKM. The V end was cut by 5 bases, the J end by 2 bases, with 16 bases between. The CDR3 region is CASSPPGGPAYEQYF. The CDR3 DNA reads TGTGCCAGCAGTCCCCCTGGCGGCCCGGCCTACGAGCAGTACTTC.

This clone was detected only once. The CDR3 here is CASRSGSQANYGYTF. CDR3 sequence (DNA): TGTGCCAGCAGATCCGGGTCCCAGGCTAACTATGGCTACACCTTC. The chain carries TRBV7-2 and TRBJ1-2; D is undetermined. CDR3 length equals 15 residues. V gave up 6 bases and J gave up 0 bases, with 14 bases separating them. Germline V gives CDR1 SGHTA, CDR2 FQGNSA.

The CDR3 nucleotides are TGTGCCAGCAGTGAAAACGCCGCCGGGACAGGGCCTGGAAACACCATATATTTT. It specifies CASSENAAGTGPGNTIYF. The rearrangement uses TRBV2 and TRBJ1-3; 9 bases are shared with TRBD1. The junction had 10 bases not matched to a gene; V was cut back by 2 bases and J by 2 bases. There are 18 residues in the CDR3. Per the germline V gene, CDR1 is SNHLY and CDR2 is FYNNEI.

A single count supports this clone. This chain joins TRBV2 and TRBJ1-6, with TRBD1 matching 7 bases. Unmatched junction bases numbered 9, after V lost 7 bases and J lost 6 bases. There are 15 residues in the CDR3. The germline V gene encodes CDR1 SNHLY and CDR2 FYNNEI. The CDR3 is CASTQFRDSNSPLHF. The CDR3 DNA reads as TGTGCCAGCACCCAATTCCGGGACAGTAATTCACCCCTCCACTTT.

This rearrangement joins TRBV5-1 to TRBJ2-5, with no clear D. The germline gives CDR1 SGHRS, CDR2 YFSETQ. Trimming shortened V by 7 bases and J by 3 bases, and 16 bases separated the two germline ends. The CDR3 is made up of 14 amino acids. The CDR3 DNA follows: TGCGCCAGCTCCCCAGGCGGCCCAAAAGAGACCCAGTACTTC. Its translation is CASSPGGPKETQYF.

V and J are TRBV1 and TRBJ1-5. TRBV1 is recorded as a pseudogene. CDR3 size: 15 residues. The CDR3 bases are TGCACCAGCACCCGGGGCGTCTATAGCAATCAGCCCCAGCATTTT. Translated: CTSTRGVYSNQPQHF.

The chain joins TRBV28 to TRBJ2-3, with no clear D. V shed 5 bases and J shed 4 bases, with 13 bases lying between them. The length of the CDR3 is 14 residues. Germline V gives CDR1 MDHEN, CDR2 SYDVKM. CDR3 loop: CASSAPLTPDTQYF. The CDR3 bases are TGTGCCAGCAGTGCCCCCTTAACACCAGATACGCAGTATTTT.

The J gene is TRBJ2-3, the V gene TRBV6-1; 13 nucleotides match TRBD2. With 4 bases clipped from V and 2 bases from J, the junction kept 3 bases outside the gene matches. Per germline, CDR1 MNHNS and CDR2 SASEGT. The CDR3 sequence is 16 residues long. The CDR3 sequence is CASSGGTSGVTDTQYF. The DNA for the CDR3 is TGTGCCAGCAGTGGGGGGACTAGCGGGGTCACAGATACGCAGTATTTT.

This chain links TRBV28 with TRBJ2-7, with a possible D match to TRBD1 (5 bases). The CDR3 is 12 amino acids. Germline assignment: CDR1 MDHEN and CDR2 SYDVKM. V was cut by 4 bases and J by 1 base, with 5 bases left in between. CDR3 amino acids: CASSSGSYEQYF. CDR3 in DNA: TGTGCCAGCAGTTCAGGGTCCTACGAGCAGTACTTC.

The CDR3 sequence: CATTRDSMNTEAFF. DNA for the CDR3: TGTGCCACCACCAGGGACAGCATGAACACTGAAGCTTTCTTT. The V gene is TRBV15, the J gene TRBJ1-1, with TRBD1 identical over 7 bases. The CDR3 contains 14 residues. Germline CDR1 and CDR2: LNHNV and YYDKDF (reference sequence). V lost 7 bases, J lost 0 bases, and 5 bases stayed unmatched.

The chain combines TRBV9 with TRBJ2-1; possibly TRBD1 for D (7 bases). Germline V CDR1 and CDR2: SGDLS, YYNGEE. This CDR3 has 14 amino acids. The V end lost 2 bases, the J end lost 7 bases, and 13 bases lay between the germline ends. CDR3 nucleotides: TGTGCCAGCAGCGTGAGGCCAGGGGGGAATGAGCAGTTCTTC. Its protein product is CASSVRPGGNEQFF.

The chain recombines TRBV27 with TRBJ1-6; D is ambiguous. This CDR3 region has 13 residues. V was clipped by 4 bases and J by 6 bases, with 7 bases between them. In germline, CDR1 is MNHEY, CDR2 SMNVEV (reference sequence). CDR3 residues: CASSSRPNSPLHF. In DNA, the CDR3 is TGTGCCAGCAGTTCTAGACCTAATTCACCCCTCCACTTT.

The V gene is TRBV2, the J gene TRBJ2-5, with D unclear. Germline values: CDR1 SNHLY, CDR2 FYNNEI. The CDR3 totals 12 residues. V gave up 8 bases and J gave up 1 base, with 8 bases separating them. CDR3 sequence (DNA): TGTGCCAGCGTTGAGTTCCAAGAGACCCAGTACTTC. It is translated as CASVEFQETQYF.

This clone was recorded only once. The CDR3 sequence is CASSPLAGGTYEQYF. The CDR3 DNA reads TGTGCCAGCAGTCCCTTGGCGGGGGGGACCTACGAGCAGTACTTC. The rearrangement links TRBV27 to TRBJ2-7; 9 bases map to TRBD2. Germline assignment: CDR1 MNHEY and CDR2 SMNVEV (reference sequence). V was clipped by 5 bases and J by 2 bases; unmatched bases: 7. This CDR3 has 15 amino acids.

The V and J genes are TRBV7-3 and TRBJ2-4; TRBD2 aligns across 15 bases. V dropped 1 base and J dropped 2; count of bases not matched to a gene: 6. The CDR3 is 19 amino acids. CDR1 and CDR2 (germline): SGHTA, FQGTGA. CDR3 amino acids: CASSLRTSGRVGPKNIQYF. CDR3 coding DNA: TGTGCCAGCAGCTTAAGGACTAGCGGGAGGGTTGGGCCCAAAAACATTCAGTACTTC.

The V call is TRBV15, the J call TRBJ1-4; unclear D gene. This CDR3 region has 15 residues. The V end was cut by 3 bases, the J end by 7 bases, with 15 bases between. Germline CDR1 and CDR2: LNHNV and YYDKDF (reference sequence). This chain's CDR3 is CATSRRQPATEKLFF. CDR3 nucleotide sequence: TGTGCCACCAGCAGGAGACAACCCGCCACTGAAAAACTGTTTTTT.

This chain uses TRBV28 with TRBJ1-1; the match to TRBD1 covers 8 bases. The CDR3 has 18 residues. The V segment lost 1 base and the J segment 1 base; nucleotides outside the gene matches: 11. From germline, CDR1 is MDHEN and CDR2 SYDVKM. CDR3 nucleotide sequence: TGTGCCAGCAGTTTATTCCAGGGGGCTCTACCCGGGAACACTGAAGCTTTCTTT. This sequence encodes CASSLFQGALPGNTEAFF. Full variable domain (remainder filled in from reference TRBV28 and TRBJ1-1): DVKVTQSSRYLVKRTGEKVFLECVQDMDHENMFWYRQDPGLGLRLIYFSYDVKMKEKGDIPEGYSVSREKKERFSLILESASTNQTSMYLCASSLFQGALPGNTEAFFGQGTRLTVV.

The genes are TRBV19 and TRBJ2-7, with TRBD2 matching over 8 bases. Germline-derived CDR1 and CDR2 are LNHDA and SQIVND (reference sequence). The CDR3 is 17 residues long. V trimming: 4 bases; J trimming: 7 bases; junction bases outside the gene matches: 18. CDR3 nucleotides: TGTGCCAGTAGTACCATCCGGGGCCAAAGCGGGAGCGGGGAGCAGTACTTC. It yields the protein CASSTIRGQSGSGEQYF.

This rearrangement joins TRBV15 to TRBJ2-6; no firm D call. There are 15 residues in the CDR3. V was clipped by 0 bases and J by 4 bases, with 7 bases between them. Germline V lookup: CDR1 LNHNV, CDR2 YYDKDF (reference sequence). In DNA, the CDR3 is TGTGCCACCAGCAGAGAGATTTTCGGGGCCAACGTCCTGACTTTC. It codes for CATSREIFGANVLTF.

The chain employs TRBV10-3 and TRBJ2-1; 9 bases line up with TRBD2. This CDR3 has 16 residues. CDR1 and CDR2 from the germline V gene are ENHRY and SYGVKD. Unmatched junction bases numbered 8, after V lost 2 bases and J lost 6 bases. Written as DNA, the CDR3 is TGTGCCATCAGTGAGAGGGCGGGGGGGCCTGGCAATGAGCAGTTCTTC. As protein: CAISERAGGPGNEQFF.

The V gene is TRBV7-8, the J gene TRBJ2-1; TRBD1 or TRBD2 may be the D gene (7 bases each). This CDR3 has 20 amino acids. The V end lost 7 bases, the J end lost 0 bases, and 28 bases lay between the germline ends. Per the germline V gene, CDR1 is SGHVS and CDR2 is FQNEAQ. DNA for the CDR3: TGTGCCAGCACCCCCTCCTTGGAGGGGGCGACGGGAGGCTCCTACAATGAGCAGTTCTTC. It specifies CASTPSLEGATGGSYNEQFF. The full variable domain, in which reference TRBV7-8 and TRBJ2-1 provide the parts outside the CDR3, is GAGVSQSPRYKVAKRGQDVALRCDPISGHVSLFWYQQALGQGPEFLTYFQNEAQLDKSGLPSDRFFAERPEGSVSTLKIQRTQQEDSAVYLCASTPSLEGATGGSYNEQFFGPGTRLTVL.

The chain employs TRBV30 and TRBJ1-5; D unresolved. The CDR3 covers 14 residues. V shed 1 base and J shed 0 bases, with 7 bases lying between them. CDR1 is GTSNPN and CDR2 is SVGIG in the germline V gene (reference sequence). CDR3 nucleotides: TGTGCCTGGAGTGACTTGGATAGCAATCAGCCCCAGCATTTT. As protein: CAWSDLDSNQPQHF. Full variable domain (outside the CDR3, taken from reference TRBV30 and TRBJ1-5): SQTIHQWPATLVQPVGSPLSLECTVEGTSNPNLYWYRQAAGRGLQLLFYSVGIGQISSEVPQNLSASRPQDRQFILSSKKLLLSDSGFYLCAWSDLDSNQPQHFGDGTRLSIL.

V and J are TRBV9 and TRBJ2-7; D is perhaps TRBD2 (6 bases). V dropped 0 bases and J dropped 2 bases, with 12 bases sitting between them. The CDR3 spans 15 residues. The germline V gene encodes CDR1 SGDLS and CDR2 YYNGEE. This CDR3 is CASSVGNSGTYEQYF. In DNA, the CDR3 is TGTGCCAGCAGCGTAGGTAATAGCGGTACCTACGAGCAGTACTTC. Supplemented by reference TRBV9 and TRBJ2-7, the full variable domain reads DSGVTQTPKHLITATGQRVTLRCSPRSGDLSVYWYQQSLDQGLQFLIQYYNGEERAKGNILERFSAQQFPDLHSELNLSSLELGDSALYFCASSVGNSGTYEQYFGPGTRLTVT.

V usage is TRBV10-3 and J usage is TRBJ2-1; 11 positions match TRBD2. This CDR3 contains 15 residues. The germline V gene has CDR1 ENHRY and CDR2 SYGVKD. V shed 5 bases, J shed 5 bases, and the junction held 5 bases outside the gene matches. Here the CDR3 reads CAISLAGGRDNEQFF. CDR3 in DNA: TGTGCCATCAGTTTAGCGGGAGGGAGGGACAATGAGCAGTTCTTC.

The chain carries TRBV7-9 and TRBJ2-7, with D perhaps matching TRBD1 (6 bases). Trimming shortened V by 5 bases and J by 4 bases, and 18 bases separated the two germline ends. The germline CDR1 and CDR2 sequences are SEHNR and FQNEAQ (reference sequence). The CDR3 runs 15 residues. CDR3 sequence: CASSKAATGSYEQYF. In DNA, the CDR3 is TGTGCCAGCAGCAAGGCCGCCACAGGGTCATACGAGCAGTACTTC.

The chain joins TRBV5-1 to TRBJ1-1; the match to TRBD1 covers 8 bases. From germline, CDR1 is SGHRS and CDR2 YFSETQ. The CDR3 has 13 residues. J was trimmed by 10 bases and V by 9 bases; bases with no gene match: 14. The CDR3 DNA follows: TGCGCCACCCGACCCCCAGGGGGCTTTCGAGCTTTCTTT. Translation: CATRPPGGFRAFF.